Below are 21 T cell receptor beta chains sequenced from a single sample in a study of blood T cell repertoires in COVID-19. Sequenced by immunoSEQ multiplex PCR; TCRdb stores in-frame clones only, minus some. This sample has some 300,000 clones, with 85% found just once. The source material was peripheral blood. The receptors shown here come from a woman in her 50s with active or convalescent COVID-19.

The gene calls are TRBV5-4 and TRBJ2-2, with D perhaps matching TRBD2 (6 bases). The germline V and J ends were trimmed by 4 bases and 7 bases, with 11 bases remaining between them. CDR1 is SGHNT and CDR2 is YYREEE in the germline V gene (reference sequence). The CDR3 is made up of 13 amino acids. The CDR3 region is CASSEGLGGELFF. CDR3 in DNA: TGTGCCAGCAGCGAGGGACTTGGCGGGGAGCTGTTTTTT.

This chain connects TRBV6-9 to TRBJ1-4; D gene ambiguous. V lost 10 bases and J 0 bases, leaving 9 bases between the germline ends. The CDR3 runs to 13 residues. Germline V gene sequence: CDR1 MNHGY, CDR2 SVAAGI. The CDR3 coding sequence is TGTGCCAATCTCAGTTCAACTAATGAAAAACTGTTTTTT. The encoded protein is CANLSSTNEKLFF.

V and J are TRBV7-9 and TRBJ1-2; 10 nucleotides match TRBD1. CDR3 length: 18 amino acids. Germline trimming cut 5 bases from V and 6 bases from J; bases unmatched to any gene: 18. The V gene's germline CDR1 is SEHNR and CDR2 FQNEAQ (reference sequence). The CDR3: CASSPQSGTGVLENGYTF. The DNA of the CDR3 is TGTGCCAGCAGCCCACAATCCGGGACAGGGGTCCTAGAAAATGGCTACACCTTC.

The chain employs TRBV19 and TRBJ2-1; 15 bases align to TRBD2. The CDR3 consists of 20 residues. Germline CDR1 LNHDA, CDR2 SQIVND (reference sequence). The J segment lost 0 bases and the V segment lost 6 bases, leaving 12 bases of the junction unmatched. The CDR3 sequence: CASSPEGLAGGPSSYNEQFF. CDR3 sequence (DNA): TGTGCCAGTAGCCCCGAGGGACTAGCGGGAGGCCCGAGCTCCTACAATGAGCAGTTCTTC.

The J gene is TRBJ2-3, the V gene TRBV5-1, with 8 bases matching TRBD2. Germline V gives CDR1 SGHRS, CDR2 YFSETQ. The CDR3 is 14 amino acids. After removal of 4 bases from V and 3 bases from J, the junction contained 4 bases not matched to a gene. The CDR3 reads CASSRTSSTDTQYF. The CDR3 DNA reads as TGCGCCAGCAGCCGGACTAGCAGTACAGATACGCAGTATTTT.

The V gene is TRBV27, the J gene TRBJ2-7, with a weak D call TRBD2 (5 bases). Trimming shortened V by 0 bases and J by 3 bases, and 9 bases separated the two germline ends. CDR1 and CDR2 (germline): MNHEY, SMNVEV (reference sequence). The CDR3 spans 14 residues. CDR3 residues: CASSLSGMVYEQYF. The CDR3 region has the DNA TGTGCCAGCAGTTTATCCGGGATGGTCTACGAGCAGTACTTC.

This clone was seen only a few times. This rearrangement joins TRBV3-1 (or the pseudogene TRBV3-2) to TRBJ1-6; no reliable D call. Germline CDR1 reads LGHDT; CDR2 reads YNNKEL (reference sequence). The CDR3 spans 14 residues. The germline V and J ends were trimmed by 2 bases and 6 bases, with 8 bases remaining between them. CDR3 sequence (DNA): TGTGCCAGCAGCCAATCGGACTTTAATTCACCCCTCCACTTT. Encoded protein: CASSQSDFNSPLHF.

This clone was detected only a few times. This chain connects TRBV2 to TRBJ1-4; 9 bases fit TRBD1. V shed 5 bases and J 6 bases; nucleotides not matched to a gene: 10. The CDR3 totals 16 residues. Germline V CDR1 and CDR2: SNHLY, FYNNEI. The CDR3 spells CASSTTGGVGDEKLFF. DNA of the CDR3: TGTGCCAGCAGTACTACAGGGGGCGTGGGGGATGAAAAACTGTTTTTT.

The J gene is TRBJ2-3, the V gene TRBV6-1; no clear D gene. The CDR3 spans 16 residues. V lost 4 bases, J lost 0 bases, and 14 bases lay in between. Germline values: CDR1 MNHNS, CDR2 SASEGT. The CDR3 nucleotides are TGTGCCAGCAGTGTCCCCTATGGAGACAGCACAGATACGCAGTATTTT. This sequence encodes CASSVPYGDSTDTQYF.

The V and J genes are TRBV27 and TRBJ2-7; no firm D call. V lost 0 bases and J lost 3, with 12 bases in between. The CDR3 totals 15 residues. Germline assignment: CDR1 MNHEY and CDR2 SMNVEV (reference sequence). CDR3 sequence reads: CASSLSGAPLYEQYF. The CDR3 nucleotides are TGTGCCAGCAGTTTATCGGGCGCCCCTCTCTACGAGCAGTACTTC.

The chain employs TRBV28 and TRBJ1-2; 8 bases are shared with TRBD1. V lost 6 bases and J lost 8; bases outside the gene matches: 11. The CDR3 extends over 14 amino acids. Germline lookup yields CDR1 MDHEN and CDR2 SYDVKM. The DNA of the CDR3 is TGTGCCAGCAGCTACACCCCAGGGGGCTTGGGCTACACCTTC. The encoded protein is CASSYTPGGLGYTF.

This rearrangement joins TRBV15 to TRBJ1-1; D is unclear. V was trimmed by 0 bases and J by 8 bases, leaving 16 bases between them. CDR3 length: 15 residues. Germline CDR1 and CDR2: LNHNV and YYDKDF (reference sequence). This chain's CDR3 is CATSRDRVGGREAFF. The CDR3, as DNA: TGTGCCACCAGCAGAGATCGGGTCGGAGGACGCGAAGCTTTCTTT. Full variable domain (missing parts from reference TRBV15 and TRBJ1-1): DAMVIQNPRYQVTQFGKPVTLSCSQTLNHNVMYWYQQKSSQAPKLLFHYYDKDFNNEADTPDNFQSRRPNTSFCFLDIRSPGLGDTAMYLCATSRDRVGGREAFFGQGTRLTVV.

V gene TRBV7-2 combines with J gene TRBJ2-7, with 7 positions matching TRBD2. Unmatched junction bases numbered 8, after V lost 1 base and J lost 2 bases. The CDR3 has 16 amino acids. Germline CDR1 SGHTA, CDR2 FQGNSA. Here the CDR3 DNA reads TGTGCCAGCAGCTTAGGGGCTGTACGGGGGGCCTACGAGCAGTACTTC. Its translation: CASSLGAVRGAYEQYF. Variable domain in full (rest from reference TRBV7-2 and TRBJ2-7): GAGVSQSPSNKVTEKGKDVELRCDPISGHTALYWYRQSLGQGLEFLIYFQGNSAPDKSGLPSDRFSAERTGGSVSTLTIQRTQQEDSAVYLCASSLGAVRGAYEQYFGPGTRLTVT.

DNA of the CDR3: TGTGCCAGCAGCGCCCAGGGGAATGGCTACACCTTC. It is translated as CASSAQGNGYTF. This chain uses TRBV9 with TRBJ1-2; D may be TRBD1 (6 bases). Germline V gives CDR1 SGDLS, CDR2 YYNGEE. This CDR3 comprises 12 residues. The V and J ends lost 3 bases and 6 bases respectively, with 9 bases between them.

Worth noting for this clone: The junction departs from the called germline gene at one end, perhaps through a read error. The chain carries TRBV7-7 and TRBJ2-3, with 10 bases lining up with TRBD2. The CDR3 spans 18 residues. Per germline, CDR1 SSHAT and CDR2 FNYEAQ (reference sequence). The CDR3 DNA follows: TGTGCTAGCAGCTTGGGTACTAGCGGGAATCGGGGCACAGATACGCAGTATTTT. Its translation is CASSLGTSGNRGTDTQYF.

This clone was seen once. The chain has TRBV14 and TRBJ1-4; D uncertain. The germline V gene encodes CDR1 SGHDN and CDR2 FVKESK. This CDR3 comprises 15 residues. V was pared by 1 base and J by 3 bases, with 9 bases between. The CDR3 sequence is CASSQALGANEKLFF. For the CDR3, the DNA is TGTGCCAGCAGCCAAGCACTCGGGGCTAATGAAAAACTGTTTTTT.

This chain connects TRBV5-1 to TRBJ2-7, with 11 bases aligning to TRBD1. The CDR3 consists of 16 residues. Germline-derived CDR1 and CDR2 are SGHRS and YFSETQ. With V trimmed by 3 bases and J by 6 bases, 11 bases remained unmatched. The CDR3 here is CASSSGQGAVFGEQYF. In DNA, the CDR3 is TGCGCCAGCAGCTCTGGACAGGGGGCTGTTTTTGGCGAGCAGTACTTC.

CDR3 sequence: CASKEQLISNQPQHF. The CDR3 coding sequence is TGTGCCAGCAAGGAACAGCTCATTAGCAATCAGCCCCAGCATTTT. The chain employs TRBV6-5 and TRBJ1-5; D uncertain. The germline gives CDR1 MNHEY, CDR2 SVGAGI. This CDR3 has 15 residues. V gave up 7 bases and J gave up 0 bases, with 13 bases separating them.

This CDR3 is CASSQGTGGLYEQYF. CDR3 in DNA: TGTGCCAGCAGCCAGGGGACAGGCGGTCTTTACGAGCAGTACTTC. This chain uses TRBV4-2 with TRBJ2-7; 8 bases match TRBD1. Germline CDR1 and CDR2: LGHNA and YNFKEQ. The CDR3 consists of 15 residues. V shed 3 bases and J 4 bases; nucleotides not matched to a gene: 8.

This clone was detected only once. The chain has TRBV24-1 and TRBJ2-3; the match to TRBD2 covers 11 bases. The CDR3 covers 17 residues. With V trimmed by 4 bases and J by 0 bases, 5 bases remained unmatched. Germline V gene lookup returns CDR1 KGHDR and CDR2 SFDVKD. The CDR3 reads CATSEAGTSGSTDTQYF. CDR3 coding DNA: TGTGCCACCAGTGAGGCCGGGACTAGCGGTAGCACAGATACGCAGTATTTT.

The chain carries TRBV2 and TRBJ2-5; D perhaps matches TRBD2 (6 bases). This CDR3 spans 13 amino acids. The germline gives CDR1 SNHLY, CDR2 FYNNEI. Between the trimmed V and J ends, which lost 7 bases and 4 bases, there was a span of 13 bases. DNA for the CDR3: TGTGCCAGCACCGGGGGTGCTGGAGAGACCCAGTACTTC. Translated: CASTGGAGETQYF.